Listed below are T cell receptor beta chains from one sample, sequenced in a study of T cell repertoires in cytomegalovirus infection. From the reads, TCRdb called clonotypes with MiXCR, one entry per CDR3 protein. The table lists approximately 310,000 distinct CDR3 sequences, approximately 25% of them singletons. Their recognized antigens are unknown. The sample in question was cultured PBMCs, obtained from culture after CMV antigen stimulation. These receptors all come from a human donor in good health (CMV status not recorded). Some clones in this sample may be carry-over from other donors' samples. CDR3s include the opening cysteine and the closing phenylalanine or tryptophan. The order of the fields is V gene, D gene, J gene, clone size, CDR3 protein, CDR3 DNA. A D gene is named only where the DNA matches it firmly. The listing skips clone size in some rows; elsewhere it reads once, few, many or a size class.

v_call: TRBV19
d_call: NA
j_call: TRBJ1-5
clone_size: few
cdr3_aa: CASSALGRGNQPQHF
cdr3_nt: TGTGCCAGTAGTGCTTTGGGCAGGGGCAATCAGCCCCAGCATTTT

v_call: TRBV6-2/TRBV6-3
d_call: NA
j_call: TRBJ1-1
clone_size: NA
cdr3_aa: CASSPPTRTEAFF
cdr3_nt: TGTGCCAGCAGTCCGCCAACCCGTACTGAAGCTTTCTTT

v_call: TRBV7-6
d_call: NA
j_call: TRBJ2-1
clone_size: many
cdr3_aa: CASSRTNLDFSDEQFF
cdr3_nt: TGTGCCAGCAGCCGGACTAATCTCGATTTCAGCGATGAGCAGTTCTTC

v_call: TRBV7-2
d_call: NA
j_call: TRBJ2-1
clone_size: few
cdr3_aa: CASSFPGPYNEQFF
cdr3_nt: TGTGCCAGCAGCTTCCCAGGACCCTACAATGAGCAGTTCTTC

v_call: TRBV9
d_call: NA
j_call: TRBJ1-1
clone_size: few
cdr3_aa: CASSVGRAGVAEAFF
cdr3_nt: TGTGCCAGCAGCGTAGGGCGAGCGGGGGTCGCTGAAGCTTTCTTT

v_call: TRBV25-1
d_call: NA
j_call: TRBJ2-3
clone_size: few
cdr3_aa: CASSGPRVTDTQYF
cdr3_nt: TGTGCCAGCTCCGGGCCGCGGGTGACAGATACGCAGTATTTT

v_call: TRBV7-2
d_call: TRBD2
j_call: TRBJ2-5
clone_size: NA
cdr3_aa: CASSLGISGSGETQYF
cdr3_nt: TGTGCCAGCAGCTTAGGTATTAGCGGGAGTGGAGAGACCCAGTACTTC

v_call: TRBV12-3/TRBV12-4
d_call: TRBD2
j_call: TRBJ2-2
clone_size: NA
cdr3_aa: CASTDGGTSGSTGELFF
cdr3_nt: TGTGCCAGCACCGACGGAGGGACTAGCGGGAGCACCGGGGAGCTGTTTTTT

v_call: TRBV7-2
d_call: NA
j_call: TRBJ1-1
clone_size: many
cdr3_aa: CASSLDGGSLAEAFF
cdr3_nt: TGTGCCAGCAGCTTAGATGGGGGAAGTCTCGCTGAAGCTTTCTTT

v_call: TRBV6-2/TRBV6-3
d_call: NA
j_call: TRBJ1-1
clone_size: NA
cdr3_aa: CASRPGATRFTEAFF
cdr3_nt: TGTGCCAGCAGGCCGGGGGCAACACGGTTCACTGAAGCTTTCTTT

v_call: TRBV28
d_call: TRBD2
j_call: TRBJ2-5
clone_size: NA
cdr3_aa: CASSSGTSGMQETQYF
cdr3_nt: TGTGCCAGCAGTTCTGGGACTAGCGGGATGCAGGAGACCCAGTACTTC

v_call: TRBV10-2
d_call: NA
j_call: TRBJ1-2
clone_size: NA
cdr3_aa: CASSETGSAGYTF
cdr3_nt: TGCGCCAGCAGTGAGACAGGGTCGGCTGGCTACACCTTC

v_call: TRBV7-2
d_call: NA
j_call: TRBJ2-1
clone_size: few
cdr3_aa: CASSLNGGLSSYNEQFF
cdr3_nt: TGTGCCAGCAGCTTAAACGGCGGTTTGAGCTCCTACAATGAGCAGTTCTTC

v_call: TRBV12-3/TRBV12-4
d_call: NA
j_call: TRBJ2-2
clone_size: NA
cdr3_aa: CASSRNRAGTGELFF
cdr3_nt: TGTGCCAGCAGCCGTAACAGGGCGGGGACCGGGGAGCTGTTTTTT

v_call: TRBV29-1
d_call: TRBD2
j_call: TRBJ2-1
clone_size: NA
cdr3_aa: CSVHSGRTYNEQFF
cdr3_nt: TGCAGCGTTCATAGCGGGAGGACCTACAATGAGCAGTTCTTC

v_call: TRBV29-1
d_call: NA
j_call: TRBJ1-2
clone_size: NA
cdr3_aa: CSVVIGIGYTF
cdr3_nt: TGCAGCGTTGTTATCGGGATCGGCTACACCTTC

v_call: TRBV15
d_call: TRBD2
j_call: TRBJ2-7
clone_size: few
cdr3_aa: CATSSLLAGDFYEQYF
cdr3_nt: TGTGCCACCAGCTCCCTACTAGCGGGAGACTTCTACGAGCAGTACTTC

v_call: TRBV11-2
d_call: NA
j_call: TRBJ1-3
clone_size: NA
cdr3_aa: CASSLEGGTGNTIYF
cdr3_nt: TGTGCCAGCAGCTTAGAGGGCGGCACTGGAAACACCATATATTTT

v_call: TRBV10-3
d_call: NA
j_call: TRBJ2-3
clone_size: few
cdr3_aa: CAISESAERDTQYF
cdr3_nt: TGTGCCATCAGTGAGTCTGCAGAGCGGGATACGCAGTATTTT

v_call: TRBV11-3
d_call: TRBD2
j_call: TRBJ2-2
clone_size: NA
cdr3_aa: CASSTPGPSGITGELFF
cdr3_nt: TGTGCCAGCAGCACCCCCGGGCCTAGCGGGATTACCGGGGAGCTGTTTTTT

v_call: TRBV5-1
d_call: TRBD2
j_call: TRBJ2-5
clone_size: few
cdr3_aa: CASSLAWAIAGQETQYF
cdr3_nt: TGCGCCAGCAGCTTGGCCTGGGCAATAGCGGGACAAGAGACCCAGTACTTC

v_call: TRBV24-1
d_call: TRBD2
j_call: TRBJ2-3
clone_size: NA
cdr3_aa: CATSDRSGRAQDTQYF
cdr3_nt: TGTGCCACCAGTGACCGTAGCGGGAGGGCCCAAGATACGCAGTATTTT

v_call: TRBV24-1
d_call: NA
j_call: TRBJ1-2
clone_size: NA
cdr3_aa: CATSDTRETYGYTF
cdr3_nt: TGTGCCACCAGTGATACCCGGGAAACCTATGGCTACACCTTC

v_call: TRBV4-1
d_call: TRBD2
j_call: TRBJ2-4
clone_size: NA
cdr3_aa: CASSHGLAGGLAKNIQYF
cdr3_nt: TGCGCCAGCAGCCACGGACTAGCGGGAGGATTAGCCAAAAACATTCAGTACTTC

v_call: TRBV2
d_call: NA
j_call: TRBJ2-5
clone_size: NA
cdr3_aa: CASMSPLRETQYF
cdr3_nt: TGTGCCAGCATGTCGCCGCTGAGGGAGACCCAGTACTTC

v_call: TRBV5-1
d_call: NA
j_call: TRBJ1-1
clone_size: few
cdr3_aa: CASSETGPRQAFF
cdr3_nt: TGCGCCAGCAGTGAGACAGGCCCCCGGCAGGCTTTCTTT

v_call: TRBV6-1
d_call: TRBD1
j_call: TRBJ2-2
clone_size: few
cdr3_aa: CASSYFVYGTGETGELFF
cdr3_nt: TGTGCCAGCAGTTATTTTGTCTACGGGACAGGGGAAACCGGGGAGCTGTTTTTT

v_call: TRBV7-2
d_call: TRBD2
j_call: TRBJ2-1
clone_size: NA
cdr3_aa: CASSLAGSGRAGEQFF
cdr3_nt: TGTGCCAGCAGCTTAGCGGGTAGCGGGAGGGCTGGTGAGCAGTTCTTC

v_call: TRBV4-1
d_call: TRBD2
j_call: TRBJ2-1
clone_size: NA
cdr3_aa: CASSQDRTGREVRNEQFF
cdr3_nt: TGCGCCAGCAGCCAAGACCGGACGGGGCGGGAGGTGAGGAATGAGCAGTTCTTC

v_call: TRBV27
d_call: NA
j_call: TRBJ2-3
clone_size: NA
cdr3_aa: CASSLRADGMGDTQYF
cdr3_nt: TGTGCCAGCAGTTTAAGGGCAGATGGAATGGGAGATACGCAGTATTTT

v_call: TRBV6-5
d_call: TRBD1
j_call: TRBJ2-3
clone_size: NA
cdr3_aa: CASSVQGAERDTQYF
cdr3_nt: TGTGCCAGCAGTGTACAGGGGGCGGAACGGGATACGCAGTATTTT